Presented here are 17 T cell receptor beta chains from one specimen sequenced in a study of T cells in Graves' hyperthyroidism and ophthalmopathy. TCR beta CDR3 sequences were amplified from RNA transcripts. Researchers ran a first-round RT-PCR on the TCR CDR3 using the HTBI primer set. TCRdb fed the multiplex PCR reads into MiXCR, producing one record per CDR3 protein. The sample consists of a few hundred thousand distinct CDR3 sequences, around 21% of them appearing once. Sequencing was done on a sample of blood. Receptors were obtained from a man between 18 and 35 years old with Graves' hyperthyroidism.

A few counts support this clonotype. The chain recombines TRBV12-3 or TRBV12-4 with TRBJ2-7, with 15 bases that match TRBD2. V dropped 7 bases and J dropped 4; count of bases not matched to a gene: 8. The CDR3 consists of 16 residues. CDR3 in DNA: TGTGCCAGCATCCGACCAGGGACTAGCGGGAGGTACGAGCAGTACTTC. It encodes CASIRPGTSGRYEQYF.

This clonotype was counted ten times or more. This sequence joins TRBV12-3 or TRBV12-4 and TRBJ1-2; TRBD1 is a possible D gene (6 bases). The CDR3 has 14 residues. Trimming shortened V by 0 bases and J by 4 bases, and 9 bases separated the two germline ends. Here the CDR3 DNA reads TGTGCCAGCAGTTTAGCGGCAGGGGCCTATGGCTACACCTTC. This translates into CASSLAAGAYGYTF.

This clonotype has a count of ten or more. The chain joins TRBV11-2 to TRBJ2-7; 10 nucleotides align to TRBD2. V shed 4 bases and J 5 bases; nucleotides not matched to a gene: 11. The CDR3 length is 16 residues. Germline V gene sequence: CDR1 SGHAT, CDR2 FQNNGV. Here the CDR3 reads CASSSNWGLASDEQYF. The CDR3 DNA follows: TGTGCCAGCAGCTCGAATTGGGGACTAGCGAGTGACGAGCAGTACTTC.

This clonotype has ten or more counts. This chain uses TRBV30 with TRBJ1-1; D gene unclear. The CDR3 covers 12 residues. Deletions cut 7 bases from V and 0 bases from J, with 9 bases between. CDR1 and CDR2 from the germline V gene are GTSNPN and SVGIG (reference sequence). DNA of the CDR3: TGTGCCTCCGAAGGGATGAACACTGAAGCTTTCTTT. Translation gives CASEGMNTEAFF.

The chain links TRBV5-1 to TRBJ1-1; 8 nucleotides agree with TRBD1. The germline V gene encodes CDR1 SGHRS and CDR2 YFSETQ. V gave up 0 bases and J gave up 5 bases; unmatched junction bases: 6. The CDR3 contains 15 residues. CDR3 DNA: TGCGCCAGCAGCTTGGCAGGGGGCGAATGGACTGAAGCTTTCTTT. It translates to CASSLAGGEWTEAFF.

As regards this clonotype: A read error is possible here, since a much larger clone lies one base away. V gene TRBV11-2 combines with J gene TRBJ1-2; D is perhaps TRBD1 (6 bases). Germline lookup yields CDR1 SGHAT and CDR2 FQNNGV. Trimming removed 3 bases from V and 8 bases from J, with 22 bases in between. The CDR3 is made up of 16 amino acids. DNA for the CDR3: TGTGCCAGCAGCTTGAGTATGGGCAGGGGCGCCCGGGGCTACACCTTC. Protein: CASSLSMGRGARGYTF. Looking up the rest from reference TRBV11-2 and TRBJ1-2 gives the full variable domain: EAGVAQSPRYKIIEKRQSVAFWCNPISGHATLYWYQQILGQGPKLLIQFQNNGVVDDSQLPKDRFSAERLKGVDSTLKIQPAKLEDSAVYLCASSLSMGRGARGYTFGSGTRLTVV.

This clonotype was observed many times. CDR3 sequence (DNA): TGCAGCGAATCAGGGTCGGACACTGAAGCTTTCTTT. Translating gives CSESGSDTEAFF. V usage is TRBV29-1 and J usage is TRBJ1-1; a possible D gene is TRBD1 (5 bases). CDR3 length: 12 amino acids. Per the germline V gene, CDR1 is SQVTM and CDR2 is ANQGSEA. Between the trimmed V and J ends, which lost 7 bases and 3 bases, there was a span of 12 bases.

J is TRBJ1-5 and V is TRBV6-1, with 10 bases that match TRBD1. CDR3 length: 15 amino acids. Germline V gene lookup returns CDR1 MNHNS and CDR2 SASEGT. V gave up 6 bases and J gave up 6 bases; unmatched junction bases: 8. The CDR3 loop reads CASSPRQGAFQPQHF. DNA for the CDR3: TGTGCCAGCAGCCCGCGACAGGGGGCGTTTCAGCCCCAGCATTTT.

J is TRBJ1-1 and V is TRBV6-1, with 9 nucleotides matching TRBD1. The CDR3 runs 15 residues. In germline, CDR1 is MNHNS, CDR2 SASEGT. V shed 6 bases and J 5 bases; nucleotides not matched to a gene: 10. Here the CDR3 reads CASSPLRTGETEAFF. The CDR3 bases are TGTGCCAGCAGCCCCCTAAGGACAGGGGAAACTGAAGCTTTCTTT.

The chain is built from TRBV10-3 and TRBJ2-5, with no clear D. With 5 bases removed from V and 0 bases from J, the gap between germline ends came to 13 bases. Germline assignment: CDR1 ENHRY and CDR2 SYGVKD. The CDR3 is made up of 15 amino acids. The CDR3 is CAISPGPRDQETQYF. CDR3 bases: TGTGCCATCAGTCCCGGACCCCGAGACCAAGAGACCCAGTACTTC.

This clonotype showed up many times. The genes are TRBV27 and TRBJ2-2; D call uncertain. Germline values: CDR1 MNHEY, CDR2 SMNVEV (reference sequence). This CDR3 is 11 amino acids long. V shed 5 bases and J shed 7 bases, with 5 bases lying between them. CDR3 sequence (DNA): TGTGCCAGCAGTCATGGCGGGGAGCTGTTTTTT. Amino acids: CASSHGGELFF.

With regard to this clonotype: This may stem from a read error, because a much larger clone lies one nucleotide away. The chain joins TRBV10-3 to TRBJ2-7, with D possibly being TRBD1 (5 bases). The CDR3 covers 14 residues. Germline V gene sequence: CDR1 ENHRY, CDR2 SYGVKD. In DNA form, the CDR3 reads TGTGCCATCAGTGAGCCGGACATGGGTCACGAGCAGGACTTC. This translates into CAISEPDMGHEQDF.

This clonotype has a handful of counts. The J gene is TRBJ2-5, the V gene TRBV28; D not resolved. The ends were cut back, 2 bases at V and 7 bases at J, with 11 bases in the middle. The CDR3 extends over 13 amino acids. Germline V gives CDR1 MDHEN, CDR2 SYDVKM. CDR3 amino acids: CASSLNHWGTQYF. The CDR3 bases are TGTGCCAGCAGTTTAAACCATTGGGGGACCCAGTACTTC.

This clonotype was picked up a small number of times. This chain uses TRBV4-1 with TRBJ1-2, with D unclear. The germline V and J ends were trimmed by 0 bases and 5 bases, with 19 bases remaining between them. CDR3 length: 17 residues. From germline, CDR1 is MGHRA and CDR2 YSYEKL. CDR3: CASSQDQWTADLYGYTF. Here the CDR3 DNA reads TGCGCCAGCAGCCAAGACCAGTGGACGGCTGACTTATATGGCTACACCTTC.

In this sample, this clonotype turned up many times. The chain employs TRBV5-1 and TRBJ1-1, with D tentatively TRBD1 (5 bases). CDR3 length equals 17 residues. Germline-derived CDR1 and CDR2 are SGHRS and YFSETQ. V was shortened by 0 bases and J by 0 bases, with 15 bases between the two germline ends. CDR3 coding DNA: TGCGCCAGCAGCTTGGGGGGCGGAATGACAATGAACACTGAAGCTTTCTTT. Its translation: CASSLGGGMTMNTEAFF.

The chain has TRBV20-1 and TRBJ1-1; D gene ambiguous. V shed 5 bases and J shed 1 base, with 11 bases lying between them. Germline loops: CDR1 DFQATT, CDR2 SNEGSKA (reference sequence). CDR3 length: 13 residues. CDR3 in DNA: TGCAGTGCTTTGAGCGACAAGAACACTGAAGCTTTCTTT. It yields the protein CSALSDKNTEAFF.

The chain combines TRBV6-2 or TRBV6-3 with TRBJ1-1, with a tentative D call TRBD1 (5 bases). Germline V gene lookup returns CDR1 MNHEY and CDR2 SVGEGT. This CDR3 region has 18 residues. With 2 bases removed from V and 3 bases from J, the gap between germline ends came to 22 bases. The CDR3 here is CASSYTPGQGALYTEAFF. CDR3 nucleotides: TGTGCCAGCAGTTACACACCGGGGCAAGGGGCTCTTTACACTGAAGCTTTCTTT.